These T cell receptor beta chains were read from a single sample in a study of blood T cell repertoires in COVID-19. The data were produced by immunoSEQ multiplex PCR, yet TCRdb's version contains in-frame clones alone and is incomplete. Of about 250,000 clones listed, around 84% are singletons. The specimen sequenced was peripheral blood. The receptors were gathered from a woman between 40 and 55 years old who had recovered from COVID-19. Both conserved end residues are part of each CDR3. The D gene is left open where the match is weak. Size is omitted from some rows. Given values are once, few, many or a class for expanded clones.

v_call	j_call	d_call	clone_size	cdr3_nt	cdr3_aa
TRBV10-3	TRBJ1-1	TRBD1	few	TGTGCCATCAGTGGGGACAGGGGGGTCCCTGAAGCTTTCTTT	CAISGDRGVPEAFF
TRBV18	TRBJ2-4	TRBD1	-	TGTGCCAGCTCACCACCGGGACAGGGTTTGAACATTCAGTACTTC	CASSPPGQGLNIQYF
TRBV6-5	TRBJ2-5	TRBD1	-	TGTGCCAGCAGAGCTACAGGGGTCGAGACCCAGTACTTC	CASRATGVETQYF
TRBV2	TRBJ1-4	TRBD1	-	TGTGCCAGCAGAGGGACAGACTCTAATGAAAAACTGTTTTTT	CASRGTDSNEKLFF
TRBV11-2	TRBJ1-1	-	-	TGTGCCAGCAGCTTAGCGAGGACTGAAGCTTTCTTT	CASSLARTEAFF
TRBV7-6	TRBJ1-4	TRBD1	-	TGTGCCAGCAGCCGTGGACAGGGTAATGAAAAACTGTTTTTT	CASSRGQGNEKLFF
TRBV24-1	TRBJ1-2	-	-	TGTGCCACCAGTGATTCCAGGACATATTATGGCTACACCTTC	CATSDSRTYYGYTF
TRBV11-2	TRBJ2-7	TRBD1	-	TGTGCCAGCAGCTTAGGGACAGGCGAGCAGTACTTC	CASSLGTGEQYF
TRBV24-1	TRBJ1-2	-	-	TGTGCCACCAGTGACTCCGGACAGTGGAATGGCTACACCTTC	CATSDSGQWNGYTF
TRBV6-5	TRBJ2-3	-	-	TGTGCCAGCAAGATTTTGGCGGGGGCTGGAAATACGCAGTATTTT	CASKILAGAGNTQYF
TRBV7-9	TRBJ2-2	-	-	TGTGCCAGCAGCTTTCAGGGTTGGATCGGGGAGCTGTTTTTT	CASSFQGWIGELFF
TRBV7-2	TRBJ2-5	-	-	TGTGCCAGCAGCTTACAGGGGGGTCAGGAGACCCAGTACTTC	CASSLQGGQETQYF
TRBV28	TRBJ1-2	-	-	TGTGCCAGCAGTGCCGCCAGCTATGGCTACACCTTC	CASSAASYGYTF
TRBV18	TRBJ1-4	TRBD1	-	TGTGCCAGCGCGGGACAGGACAATGAAAAACTGTTTTTT	CASAGQDNEKLFF
TRBV3-1/TRBV3-2	TRBJ2-7	TRBD1	-	TGTGCCAGCAGCCACCCGGACAGGGGGCACCGCGAGCAGTACTTC	CASSHPDRGHREQYF
TRBV10-3	TRBJ1-4	-	-	TGTGCCATCAGCCCCATCGGGGAAAAACTGTTTTTT	CAISPIGEKLFF
TRBV2	TRBJ2-2	-	-	TGTGCCAGCAGTGCTTTGACTGAGCACGGGGAGCTGTTTTTT	CASSALTEHGELFF
TRBV6-5	TRBJ1-6	-	once	TGTGCCAGCAGTTGGGCAGGGGAATCACCCCTCCACTTT	CASSWAGESPLHF
TRBV6-6	TRBJ2-7	-	-	TGTGCCAGCAGTTACTCGGTGGGACACCTCTACGAGCAGTACTTC	CASSYSVGHLYEQYF
TRBV5-5	TRBJ1-4	TRBD1	-	TGTGCCAGCAGCTTGGCCACAGGGGGCGGTGAAAAACTGTTTTTT	CASSLATGGGEKLFF
TRBV2	TRBJ1-5	-	-	TGTGCCAGCAGTGAAGAACGGGGTAGCAATCAGCCCCAGCATTTT	CASSEERGSNQPQHF
TRBV9	TRBJ2-2	TRBD1	-	TGTGCCAGCAGCGTAGATGGGGACAGCTACACCGGGGAGCTGTTTTTT	CASSVDGDSYTGELFF
TRBV5-6	TRBJ1-1	-	-	TGTGCCAGCAGCCGCGGGTCTCTGGGCTCTGAAGCTTTCTTT	CASSRGSLGSEAFF
TRBV9	TRBJ1-1	TRBD1	-	TGTGCCAGCAGCAGGGGACAGGGGGTCACTGAAGCTTTCTTT	CASSRGQGVTEAFF
TRBV29-1	TRBJ2-5	-	-	TGCAGCGTTGAAGGGCGACAGAAAGAGACCCAGTACTTC	CSVEGRQKETQYF
TRBV18	TRBJ1-5	-	-	TGTGCCAGCTCACCACGGAGGGATAGGCAGCCCCAGCATTTT	CASSPRRDRQPQHF
TRBV19	TRBJ2-7	-	-	TGTGCCAGTAGTAACATGGACAGCTCCTACGAGCAGTACTTC	CASSNMDSSYEQYF
TRBV6-5	TRBJ2-2	-	-	TGTGCCAGCACACCAGGGGCCGGGGAGCTGTTTTTT	CASTPGAGELFF
TRBV15	TRBJ1-1	-	-	TGTGCCACCAGCACGGGGGATAGGAACACTGAAGCTTTCTTT	CATSTGDRNTEAFF